This TCR beta chain was obtained from a study of shared T cell receptors in the human thymus. The length of the CDR3 is 11 residues. Germline V gene sequence: CDR1 SGHTA, CDR2 FQGNSA. Trimming cost V 1 base and J 10 bases, with 5 bases left between them. The data were produced by immunoSEQ multiplex PCR, yet TCRdb's version contains in-frame clones alone and is incomplete. The sample carries about 660,000 clones, 85% to 90% recorded once. The data also belong to a second study, concerning human thymus T cells. That study adds: Infants, healthy and Finnish, who were having corrective surgery for congenital heart defects served as donors. Resected material from corrective heart surgery provided the thymus tissue analysed. Biased V and J segment usage appeared in thymus and peripheral blood. Reports from related research described highly overlapping thymic repertoires among unrelated individuals.

The chain couples TRBV7-2 to TRBJ2-1; D gene uncertain. This TCR came from a boy younger than two with a congenital heart defect. The specimen sequenced was thymocytes. In nucleotides, the CDR3 is TGTGCCAGCAGCTTAGTAAGCGAGCAGTTCTTC. This encodes CASSLVSEQFF.